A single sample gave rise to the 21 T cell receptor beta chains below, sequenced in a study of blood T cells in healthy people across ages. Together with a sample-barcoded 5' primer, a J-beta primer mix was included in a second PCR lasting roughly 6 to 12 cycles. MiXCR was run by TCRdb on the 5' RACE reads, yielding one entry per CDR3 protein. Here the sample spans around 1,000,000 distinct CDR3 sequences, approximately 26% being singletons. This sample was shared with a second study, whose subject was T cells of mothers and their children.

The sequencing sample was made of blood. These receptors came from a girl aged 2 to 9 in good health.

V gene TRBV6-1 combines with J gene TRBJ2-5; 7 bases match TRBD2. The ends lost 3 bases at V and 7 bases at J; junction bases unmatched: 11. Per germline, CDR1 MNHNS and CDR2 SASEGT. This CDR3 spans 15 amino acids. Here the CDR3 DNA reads TGTGCCAGCAGTGATCTAGCGGAATTGTGGGGGACCCAGTACTTC. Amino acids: CASSDLAELWGTQYF.

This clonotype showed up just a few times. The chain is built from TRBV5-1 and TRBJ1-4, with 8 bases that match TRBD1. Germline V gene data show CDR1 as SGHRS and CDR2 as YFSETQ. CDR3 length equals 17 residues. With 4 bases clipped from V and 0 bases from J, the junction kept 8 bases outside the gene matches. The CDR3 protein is CASSTQGQVSTNEKLFF. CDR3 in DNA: TGCGCCAGCAGCACCCAGGGACAGGTTTCAACTAATGAAAAACTGTTTTTT. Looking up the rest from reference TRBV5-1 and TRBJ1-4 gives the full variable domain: KAGVTQTPRYLIKTRGQQVTLSCSPISGHRSVSWYQQTPGQGLQFLFEYFSETQRNKGNFPGRFSGRQFSNSRSEMNVSTLELGDSALYLCASSTQGQVSTNEKLFFGSGTQLSVL.

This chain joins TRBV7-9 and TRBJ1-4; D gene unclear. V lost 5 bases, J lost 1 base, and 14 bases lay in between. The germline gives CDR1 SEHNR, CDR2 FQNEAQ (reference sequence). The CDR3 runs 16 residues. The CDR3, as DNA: TGTGCCAGCAGCGCGACAAGGGAGGGAACTAATGAAAAACTGTTTTTT. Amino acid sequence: CASSATREGTNEKLFF.

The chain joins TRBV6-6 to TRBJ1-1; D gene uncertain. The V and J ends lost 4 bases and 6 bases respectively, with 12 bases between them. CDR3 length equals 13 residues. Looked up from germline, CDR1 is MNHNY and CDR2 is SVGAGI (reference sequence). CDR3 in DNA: TGTGCCAGCAGTTTCCCACGGGTCTCTGAAGCTTTCTTT. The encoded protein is CASSFPRVSEAFF.

DNA for the CDR3: TGCAGTGCTAGAGATATCAACAGCTACGAGCAGTACTTC. It specifies CSARDINSYEQYF. The chain carries TRBV20-1 and TRBJ2-5; D uncertain. Matching the DNA end better, TRBJ2-7 makes the J call doubtful. The V gene's germline CDR1 is DFQATT and CDR2 SNEGSKA (reference sequence). The CDR3 loop spans 13 amino acids.

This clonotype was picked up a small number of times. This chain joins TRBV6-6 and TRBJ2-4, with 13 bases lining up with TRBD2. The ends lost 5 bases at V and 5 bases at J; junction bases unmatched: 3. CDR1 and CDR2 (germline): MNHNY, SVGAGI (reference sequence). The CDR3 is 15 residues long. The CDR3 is CASSRTSGGQNIQYF. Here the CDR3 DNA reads TGTGCCAGCAGTCGGACTAGCGGGGGACAAAACATTCAGTACTTC.

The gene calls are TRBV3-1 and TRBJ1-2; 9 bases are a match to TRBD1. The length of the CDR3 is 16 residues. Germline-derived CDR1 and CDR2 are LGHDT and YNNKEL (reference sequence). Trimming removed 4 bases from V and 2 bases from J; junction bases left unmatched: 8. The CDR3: CASSPRDRVFNYGYTF. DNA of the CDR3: TGTGCCAGCAGCCCCCGGGACAGGGTTTTCAACTATGGCTACACCTTC.

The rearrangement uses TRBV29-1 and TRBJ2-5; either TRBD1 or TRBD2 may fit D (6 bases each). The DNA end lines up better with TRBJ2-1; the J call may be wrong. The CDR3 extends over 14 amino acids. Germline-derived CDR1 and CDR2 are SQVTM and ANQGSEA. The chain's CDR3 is CSVGGGQTSDEQFF. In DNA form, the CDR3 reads TGCAGCGTTGGTGGGGGGCAGACTTCCGATGAGCAGTTCTTC.

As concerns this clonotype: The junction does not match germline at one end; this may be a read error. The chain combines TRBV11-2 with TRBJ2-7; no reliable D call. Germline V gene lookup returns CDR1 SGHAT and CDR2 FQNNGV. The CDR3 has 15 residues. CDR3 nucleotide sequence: TGTGCCGGCAGCCTAGGGAAGGTGAGCTCCTACGAGCAGTACTTC. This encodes CAGSLGKVSSYEQYF.

The CDR3 is CSGVGTNEKLFF. For the CDR3, the DNA is TGCAGCGGGGTCGGAACTAATGAAAAACTGTTTTTT. The chain recombines TRBV29-1 with TRBJ1-4; the D is unclear. This CDR3 region has 12 residues. Germline V gives CDR1 SQVTM, CDR2 ANQGSEA. Trimming took off 7 bases at V and 1 base at J, with 7 bases between the two ends.

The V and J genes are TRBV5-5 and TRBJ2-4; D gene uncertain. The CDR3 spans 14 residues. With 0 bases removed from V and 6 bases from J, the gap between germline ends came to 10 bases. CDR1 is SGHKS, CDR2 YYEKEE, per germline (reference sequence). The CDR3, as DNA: TGTGCCAGCAGCTTGGACGTCTTGATAAACATTCAGTACTTC. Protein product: CASSLDVLINIQYF.

The CDR3 is CATLAGNSYNEQFF. CDR3 DNA sequence: TGTGCCACCCTAGCGGGAAACTCCTACAATGAGCAGTTCTTC. The V gene is TRBV6-5, the J gene TRBJ2-1, with 9 bases fitting TRBD2. Looked up from germline, CDR1 is MNHEY and CDR2 is SVGAGI. The CDR3 is 14 residues long. V was pared by 10 bases and J by 0 bases, with 4 bases of the junction left unmatched.

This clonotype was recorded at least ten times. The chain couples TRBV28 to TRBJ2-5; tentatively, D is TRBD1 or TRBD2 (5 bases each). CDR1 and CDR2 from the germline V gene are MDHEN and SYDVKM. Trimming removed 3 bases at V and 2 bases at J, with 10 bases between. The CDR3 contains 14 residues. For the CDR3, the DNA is TGTGCCAGCAGTTTTCGGGGCGGTCAAGAGACCCAGTACTTC. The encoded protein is CASSFRGGQETQYF. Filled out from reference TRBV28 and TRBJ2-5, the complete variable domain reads DVKVTQSSRYLVKRTGEKVFLECVQDMDHENMFWYRQDPGLGLRLIYFSYDVKMKEKGDIPEGYSVSREKKERFSLILESASTNQTSMYLCASSFRGGQETQYFGPGTRLLVL.

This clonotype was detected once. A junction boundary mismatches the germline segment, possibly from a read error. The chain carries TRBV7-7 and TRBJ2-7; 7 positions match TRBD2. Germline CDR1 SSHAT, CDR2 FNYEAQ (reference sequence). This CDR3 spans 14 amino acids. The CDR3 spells CASSPGLHSYEQYF. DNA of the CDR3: TGTGCTAGCAGCCCGGGACTACATTCCTACGAGCAGTACTTC.

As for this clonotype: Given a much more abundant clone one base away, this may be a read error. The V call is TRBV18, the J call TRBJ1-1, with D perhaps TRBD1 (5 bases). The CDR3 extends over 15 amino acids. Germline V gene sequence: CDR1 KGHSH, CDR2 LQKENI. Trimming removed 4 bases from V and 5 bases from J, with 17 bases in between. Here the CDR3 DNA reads TGTGCCAGCTCACACGGGACGCCCAGTCAGACTGAAGCTTTCTTT. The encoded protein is CASSHGTPSQTEAFF.

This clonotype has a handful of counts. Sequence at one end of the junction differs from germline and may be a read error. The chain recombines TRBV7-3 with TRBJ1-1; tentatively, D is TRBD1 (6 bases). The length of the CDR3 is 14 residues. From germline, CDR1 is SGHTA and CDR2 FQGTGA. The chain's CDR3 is CAGSPRGEDTEAFF. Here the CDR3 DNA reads TGTGCCGGCAGCCCGAGGGGGGAGGACACTGAAGCTTTCTTT.

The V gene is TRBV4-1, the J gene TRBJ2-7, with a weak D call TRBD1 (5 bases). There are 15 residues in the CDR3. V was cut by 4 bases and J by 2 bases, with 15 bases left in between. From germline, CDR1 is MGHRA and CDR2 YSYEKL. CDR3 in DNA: TGCGCCAGCAGCCCAAAACAACAGGCGACCTACGAGCAGTACTTC. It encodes CASSPKQQATYEQYF.

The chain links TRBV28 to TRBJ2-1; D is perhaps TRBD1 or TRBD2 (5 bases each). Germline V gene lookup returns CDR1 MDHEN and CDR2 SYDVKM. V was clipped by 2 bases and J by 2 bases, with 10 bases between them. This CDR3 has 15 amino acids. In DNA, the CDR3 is TGTGCCAGCAGTTTAACCCTGGGGGCCTACAATGAGCAGTTCTTC. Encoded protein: CASSLTLGAYNEQFF. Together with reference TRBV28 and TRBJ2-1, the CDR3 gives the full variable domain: DVKVTQSSRYLVKRTGEKVFLECVQDMDHENMFWYRQDPGLGLRLIYFSYDVKMKEKGDIPEGYSVSREKKERFSLILESASTNQTSMYLCASSLTLGAYNEQFFGPGTRLTVL.

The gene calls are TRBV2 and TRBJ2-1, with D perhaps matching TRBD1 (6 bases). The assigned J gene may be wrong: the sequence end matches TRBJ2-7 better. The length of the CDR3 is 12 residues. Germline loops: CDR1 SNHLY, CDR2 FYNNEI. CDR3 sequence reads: CAGKSGVGEQYF. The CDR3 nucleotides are TGTGCCGGCAAATCAGGGGTAGGGGAGCAGTACTTC.

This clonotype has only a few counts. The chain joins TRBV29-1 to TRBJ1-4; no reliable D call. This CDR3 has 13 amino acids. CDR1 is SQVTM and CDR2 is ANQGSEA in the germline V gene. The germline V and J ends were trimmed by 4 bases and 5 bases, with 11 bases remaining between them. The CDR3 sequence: CSVAPDLNEKLFF. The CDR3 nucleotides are TGCAGCGTTGCCCCTGATCTGAATGAAAAACTGTTTTTT.

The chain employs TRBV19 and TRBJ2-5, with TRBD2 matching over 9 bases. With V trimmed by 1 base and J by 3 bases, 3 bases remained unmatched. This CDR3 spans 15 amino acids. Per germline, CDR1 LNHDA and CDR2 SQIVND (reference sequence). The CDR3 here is CASSIVSGSKETQYF. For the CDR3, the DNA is TGTGCCAGTAGTATAGTTAGCGGGAGCAAAGAGACCCAGTACTTC. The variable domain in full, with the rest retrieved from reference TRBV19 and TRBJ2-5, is DGGITQSPKYLFRKEGQNVTLSCEQNLNHDAMYWYRQDPGQGLRLIYYSQIVNDFQKGDIAEGYSVSREKKESFPLTVTSAQKNPTAFYLCASSIVSGSKETQYFGPGTRLLVL.